The clone carrying this TCR beta chain was seen repeatedly, ten times or more. The sample is drawn from a study of neurological immune-mediated disorders. Germline lookup yields CDR1 LGHDT and CDR2 YNNKEL (reference sequence). V was cut by 5 bases and J by 10 bases, with 18 bases left in between. This CDR3 region has 14 residues. The cDNA was synthesized by 5'RACE incorporating 10-nucleotide random UMIs. TCRdb reprocessed the 5' RACE reads with MiXCR, giving one entry per CDR3 protein. The sample records more than 13,000 distinct CDR3 sequences, less than 11% being singletons. The specimen was PBMCs. This sequence originates from a woman aged 40 to 55 in good health. The chain joins TRBV3-1 to TRBJ2-1, with D tentatively TRBD2 (6 bases). The CDR3 DNA sequence: TGTGCCAGCAGCTCATCAGGAGGGCAGCAGGAGCAGTTCTTC. This translates into CASSSSGGQQEQFF.